This TCR beta chain was found in a study of blood T cell repertoires in COVID-19. Study in general: Sample material is recorded as cDNA or gDNA derived from T cells, B-cell-depleted T cells, or PBMCs.

Libraries were prepared by immunoSEQ multiplex PCR; TCRdb keeps only in-frame clonotypes and omits some of them. The repertoire has about 150,000 clones, approximately 78% of them found once; the top ten carry 12% to 15%. CDR3 length: 15 residues. In germline, CDR1 is LGHNA, CDR2 YNFKEQ. The trim removed 0 bases at V and 7 bases at J, leaving 2 bases unmatched. Sequencing was performed on peripheral blood. The sequence was obtained from a human donor with acute or convalescent COVID-19. The donor label of this sample is uncertain. The rearrangement uses TRBV4-2 and TRBJ2-1, with TRBD2 identical over 11 bases. The CDR3 loop is CASSQELAGANEQFF. CDR3 sequence (DNA): TGTGCCAGCAGCCAAGAACTAGCGGGGGCAAATGAGCAGTTCTTC.